This entry lists 5 T cell receptor beta chains sequenced from one sample in a study of molecular identifiers for immune sequencing clone quantification. TCRdb ran MiXCR on the PCR reads and lists one entry per CDR3 protein. The sample yields hundreds of thousands of distinct CDR3 sequences, over 20% seen once. What was sequenced was naive CD8+ T cells from blood, with Jurkat cell RNA spiked in. The subset is: FACS-sorted CD8+CD4-CCR7+CD45RA+ naive T cells. These receptors originate from a human donor in good health. Some libraries in this study had Jurkat cell RNA spiked in.

The chain recombines TRBV4-1 with TRBJ1-1; D unresolved. Trimming stripped 1 base from V and 0 bases from J, with 6 bases between. The CDR3 extends over 14 amino acids. The V gene's germline CDR1 is MGHRA and CDR2 YSYEKL. In nucleotides, the CDR3 is TGCGCCAGCAGCCAAGTGGTACTGAACACTGAAGCTTTCTTT. This codes for CASSQVVLNTEAFF.

V usage is TRBV4-3 and J usage is TRBJ2-7; D is possibly TRBD1 (5 bases). The CDR3 runs to 13 residues. Germline lookup yields CDR1 LGHNA and CDR2 YSLEER. The V end was cut by 4 bases, the J end by 1 base, with 8 bases between. As DNA, the CDR3 is TGCGCCAGCAGCCTACAGGTGTCCTACGAGCAGTACTTC. It is translated as CASSLQVSYEQYF.

This clonotype was found many times. This chain uses TRBV5-1 with TRBJ2-1, with TRBD1 matching 8 bases. With 3 bases clipped from V and 8 bases from J, the junction kept 7 bases outside the gene matches. The germline V gene has CDR1 SGHRS and CDR2 YFSETQ. This CDR3 region has 14 residues. In DNA, the CDR3 is TGCGCCAGCAGCTCCATGGACAGGGTCCATGAGCAGTTCTTC. It translates to CASSSMDRVHEQFF.

This clonotype occurred a few times. The V gene is TRBV11-2, the J gene TRBJ2-7; D perhaps matches TRBD1 (5 bases). V lost 1 base, J lost 7 bases, and 11 bases lay in between. This CDR3 spans 13 amino acids. Germline CDR1 and CDR2: SGHAT and FQNNGV. CDR3 in DNA: TGTGCCAGCAGCTTAGGCAGGGCTCGGGAGCAGTACTTC. Protein: CASSLGRAREQYF.

The J gene is TRBJ1-2, the V gene TRBV27; D is possibly TRBD1 (6 bases). V lost 3 bases to trimming and J lost 4 bases, with 18 bases between them. The CDR3 extends over 16 amino acids. Germline V gene lookup returns CDR1 MNHEY and CDR2 SMNVEV (reference sequence). The CDR3 region is CASSFGNRVKGYGYTF. The CDR3, as DNA: TGTGCCAGCAGTTTTGGTAACAGGGTGAAGGGCTATGGCTACACCTTC.